The next 30 T cell receptor beta chains were all read from a single sample in a study of CD8 T cells in Susac syndrome. With random hexamers, roughly 0.5 to 1 ug RNA was reverse transcribed. A single record per CDR3 protein comes from TCRdb applying MiXCR to the immunoSEQ multiplex PCR reads. The sample holds 100,000 to 150,000 distinct CDR3 sequences, 90% to 95% seen once. The sequenced sample consisted of CD4+ T cells from PBMCs. The receptors derive from a human donor in good health.

In this sample, this clonotype turned up once. V and J are TRBV7-2 and TRBJ1-2; the match to TRBD1 covers 9 bases. There are 15 residues in the CDR3. Per the germline V gene, CDR1 is SGHTA and CDR2 is FQGNSA. V was clipped by 4 bases and J by 4 bases; unmatched bases: 7. CDR3 coding DNA: TGTGCCAGCAGCTCAGCGGGACAGGGAGGCTATGGCTACACCTTC. This sequence encodes CASSSAGQGGYGYTF.

The chain uses TRBV5-1 and TRBJ2-7; D is undetermined. Germline lookup yields CDR1 SGHRS and CDR2 YFSETQ. CDR3 size: 14 residues. V lost 1 base to trimming and J lost 2 bases, with 10 bases between them. Here the CDR3 reads CASSLNSPPYEQYF. The CDR3, as DNA: TGCGCCAGCAGCTTGAATTCCCCCCCCTACGAGCAGTACTTC.

This chain links TRBV19 with TRBJ2-7; 13 nucleotides align to TRBD2. CDR3 size: 16 residues. CDR1 is LNHDA and CDR2 is SQIVND in the germline V gene (reference sequence). The junction had 12 bases not matched to a gene; V was cut back by 6 bases and J by 7 bases. As DNA, the CDR3 is TGTGCCAGTAGGGGCAGGGGACTAGCGGGGATGGTGGAGCAGTACTTC. Translated, it gives CASRGRGLAGMVEQYF. Full variable domain (remainder filled in from reference TRBV19 and TRBJ2-7): DGGITQSPKYLFRKEGQNVTLSCEQNLNHDAMYWYRQDPGQGLRLIYYSQIVNDFQKGDIAEGYSVSREKKESFPLTVTSAQKNPTAFYLCASRGRGLAGMVEQYFGPGTRLTVT.

A single count supports this clonotype. This rearrangement joins TRBV12-5 to TRBJ2-5, with 7 bases aligning to TRBD2. V was clipped by 2 bases and J by 2 bases; unmatched bases: 17. CDR1 and CDR2 from the germline V gene are LGHNT and FRNRAP. The CDR3 totals 19 residues. In DNA, the CDR3 is TGTGCTAGTGGTTTGACACCCAAGGACCTAGCGGCAGATCAAGAGACCCAGTACTTC. Amino acids: CASGLTPKDLAADQETQYF. Together with reference TRBV12-5 and TRBJ2-5, the CDR3 gives the full variable domain: DARVTQTPRHKVTEMGQEVTMRCQPILGHNTVFWYRQTMMQGLELLAYFRNRAPLDDSGMPKDRFSAEMPDATLATLKIQPSEPRDSAVYFCASGLTPKDLAADQETQYFGPGTRLLVL.

The rearrangement links TRBV12-3 or TRBV12-4 to TRBJ1-3; D is unresolved. The CDR3 covers 14 residues. The V and J ends lost 4 bases and 7 bases respectively, with 14 bases between them. The CDR3 DNA sequence: TGTGCCAGCAGTTCAAATCTCGGGGATAACACCATATATTTT. Amino acid sequence: CASSSNLGDNTIYF.

The chain is built from TRBV12-3 or TRBV12-4 and TRBJ2-5, with D possibly called TRBD1 or TRBD2 (5 bases each). The germline V and J ends were trimmed by 6 bases and 5 bases, with 16 bases remaining between them. This CDR3 is 14 amino acids long. CDR3 residues: CASSRRQTGETQYF. The CDR3 coding sequence is TGTGCCAGCAGCCGCCGACAGACGGGGGAGACCCAGTACTTC.

This clonotype has only a few counts. The rearrangement uses TRBV19 and TRBJ2-2; 8 nucleotides align to TRBD2. The length of the CDR3 is 16 residues. Trimming took 3 bases from V and 5 from J; bases not matched to a gene: 8. Germline values: CDR1 LNHDA, CDR2 SQIVND (reference sequence). CDR3 in DNA: TGTGCCAGTAGTATGGCAGCGGGAGATTGGACCGGGGAGCTGTTTTTT. Protein product: CASSMAAGDWTGELFF.

This clonotype was detected only once. The J gene is TRBJ1-3, the V gene TRBV18; no reliable D call. V lost 5 bases, J lost 7 bases, and 15 bases lay in between. The CDR3 totals 14 residues. Germline values: CDR1 KGHSH, CDR2 LQKENI. CDR3 in amino acids: CASSEQRTGNTIYF. CDR3 sequence (DNA): TGTGCCAGCTCAGAGCAAAGGACGGGCAACACCATATATTTT.

The V and J genes are TRBV7-2 and TRBJ2-3, with D hard to call. Trimming left V 1 base short and J 1 base short, with 6 bases between. Germline V CDR1 and CDR2: SGHTA, FQGNSA. The CDR3 covers 14 residues. The chain's CDR3 is CASSLDVGTDTQYF. Here the CDR3 DNA reads TGTGCCAGCAGCTTAGACGTCGGCACAGATACGCAGTATTTT. The full variable domain, in which reference TRBV7-2 and TRBJ2-3 provide the parts outside the CDR3, is GAGVSQSPSNKVTEKGKDVELRCDPISGHTALYWYRQSLGQGLEFLIYFQGNSAPDKSGLPSDRFSAERTGGSVSTLTIQRTQQEDSAVYLCASSLDVGTDTQYFGPGTRLTVL.

The rearrangement uses TRBV18 and TRBJ2-3; D not resolved. CDR3 length: 13 amino acids. Germline V gene sequence: CDR1 KGHSH, CDR2 LQKENI. V shed 4 bases and J shed 6 bases, with 11 bases lying between them. CDR3 sequence reads: CASSQGLSDTQYF. The DNA for the CDR3 is TGTGCCAGCTCACAGGGTCTATCCGATACGCAGTATTTT.

The chain combines TRBV5-1 with TRBJ2-7; the match to TRBD2 covers 14 bases. The ends lost 3 bases at V and 5 bases at J; junction bases unmatched: 4. The V gene's germline CDR1 is SGHRS and CDR2 YFSETQ. The CDR3 is 15 amino acids. Here the CDR3 reads CASSSGLAGDHEQYF. The DNA of the CDR3 is TGCGCCAGCAGCTCGGGACTAGCGGGAGATCACGAGCAGTACTTC.

The chain uses TRBV2 and TRBJ1-2; D is uncertain. The CDR3 is 14 residues long. Trimming took off 4 bases at V and 5 bases at J, with 14 bases between the two ends. Germline CDR1 SNHLY, CDR2 FYNNEI. CDR3 sequence reads: CASSGAGFIYGYTF. The CDR3, as DNA: TGTGCCAGCAGTGGGGCAGGATTTATTTATGGCTACACCTTC.

This clonotype was detected only once. The junction shows a germline mismatch at one end, possibly a read error. The chain recombines TRBV28 with TRBJ2-5, with D perhaps matching TRBD1 or TRBD2 (5 bases each). Germline CDR1 reads MDHEN; CDR2 reads SYDVKM. The CDR3 has 14 amino acids. CDR3 nucleotides: TGTGCCAGCAGTTTCGTCGCAGGGACGGAGATCCAGTACTTC. Amino acid sequence: CASSFVAGTEIQYF.

The gene calls are TRBV30 and TRBJ2-7; 8 bases map to TRBD2. J was trimmed by 2 bases and V by 3 bases; bases with no gene match: 6. The CDR3 totals 14 residues. Germline V gene data show CDR1 as GTSNPN and CDR2 as SVGIG (reference sequence). The CDR3 protein is CAWRTGGPPYEQYF. CDR3 DNA: TGTGCCTGGAGGACGGGAGGGCCCCCCTACGAGCAGTACTTC.

This clonotype was observed a single time. The V call is TRBV19, the J call TRBJ2-7; D is unresolved. This CDR3 region has 14 residues. V was shortened by 3 bases and J by 7 bases, with 16 bases between the two germline ends. CDR1 LNHDA and CDR2 SQIVND come from the germline V gene (reference sequence). The CDR3 is CASSIGVSIREQYF. DNA for the CDR3: TGTGCCAGTAGTATCGGAGTATCTATCCGGGAGCAGTACTTC. Full variable domain (outside the CDR3, taken from reference TRBV19 and TRBJ2-7): DGGITQSPKYLFRKEGQNVTLSCEQNLNHDAMYWYRQDPGQGLRLIYYSQIVNDFQKGDIAEGYSVSREKKESFPLTVTSAQKNPTAFYLCASSIGVSIREQYFGPGTRLTVT.

This clonotype was detected only once. The V and J genes are TRBV29-1 and TRBJ2-2; no definite D call. Germline V gene data show CDR1 as SQVTM and CDR2 as ANQGSEA. This CDR3 has 13 residues. Trimming shortened V by 4 bases and J by 5 bases, and 11 bases separated the two germline ends. The CDR3 DNA is TGCAGCGTTGGGATTCGGCCGACCGGGGAGCTGTTTTTT. Translated: CSVGIRPTGELFF.

The chain couples TRBV3-1 to TRBJ1-1, with D unresolved. The CDR3 contains 14 residues. V dropped 3 bases and J dropped 7 bases, with 15 bases sitting between them. CDR1 is LGHDT, CDR2 YNNKEL, per germline (reference sequence). CDR3 DNA: TGTGCCAGCAGCCAGGGCTGGACTAAGAGTGAAGCTTTCTTT. Translated, it gives CASSQGWTKSEAFF.

The chain couples TRBV19 to TRBJ2-1, with 13 bases that match TRBD2. This CDR3 is built from 20 residues. With 5 bases clipped from V and 1 base from J, the junction kept 14 bases outside the gene matches. Germline V gives CDR1 LNHDA, CDR2 SQIVND (reference sequence). The CDR3 protein is CASSRYAGLAGSSSYNEQFF. The DNA for the CDR3 is TGTGCCAGTAGTCGTTACGCGGGACTAGCGGGAAGTAGTTCCTACAATGAGCAGTTCTTC.

CDR3: CASSLASGSPNEQFF. The CDR3, as DNA: TGTGCCAGCAGCTTGGCTAGCGGGAGCCCCAATGAGCAGTTCTTC. The chain links TRBV7-2 to TRBJ2-1; 10 positions match TRBD2. With V trimmed by 3 bases and J by 6 bases, 5 bases remained unmatched. Germline V CDR1 and CDR2: SGHTA, FQGNSA. The CDR3 spans 15 residues.

This chain connects TRBV12-3 or TRBV12-4 to TRBJ2-1; D perhaps matches TRBD2 (5 bases). There are 14 residues in the CDR3. V was cut by 7 bases and J by 4 bases, with 14 bases left in between. Here the CDR3 DNA reads TGTGCCAGCAACGGTCGAGGAGGTTACAATGAGCAGTTCTTC. Encoded protein: CASNGRGGYNEQFF.

The V and J genes are TRBV27 and TRBJ1-5, with D perhaps matching TRBD1 (6 bases). V lost 5 bases and J lost 5, with 16 bases in between. The germline CDR1 and CDR2 sequences are MNHEY and SMNVEV (reference sequence). This CDR3 has 15 amino acids. CDR3 DNA: TGTGCCAGCAGTCCTGCGGGGACAAGGGATCAGCCCCAGCATTTT. It encodes CASSPAGTRDQPQHF.

The genes are TRBV15 and TRBJ2-5, with D possibly being TRBD1 or TRBD2 (5 bases each). The germline V gene has CDR1 LNHNV and CDR2 YYDKDF (reference sequence). The CDR3 length is 15 residues. Trimming pared 0 bases from V and 5 bases from J, leaving 13 bases between. The CDR3 bases are TGTGCCACCAGCAGAGATATTGGGGGTCCGGAGACCCAGTACTTC. This gives the protein CATSRDIGGPETQYF.

The V call is TRBV6-6, the J call TRBJ2-1; TRBD1 agrees at 7 bases. CDR1 is MNHNY, CDR2 SVGAGI, per germline (reference sequence). After removal of 6 bases from V and 11 bases from J, the junction contained 4 bases not matched to a gene. The CDR3 runs to 11 residues. The chain's CDR3 is CASSSQGKQFF. The CDR3 nucleotides read TGTGCCAGCAGCTCACAGGGGAAGCAGTTCTTC.

CDR3 amino acids: CASPGESTDTQYF. CDR3 bases: TGTGCCAGCCCGGGAGAGAGCACAGATACGCAGTATTTT. V gene TRBV7-9 combines with J gene TRBJ2-3, with D perhaps matching TRBD2 (6 bases). V lost 8 bases, J lost 0 bases, and 9 bases lay in between. CDR1 SEHNR and CDR2 FQNEAQ come from the germline V gene (reference sequence). The CDR3 totals 13 residues.

The genes are TRBV2 and TRBJ1-5; D might be TRBD1 (5 bases). The CDR3 has 13 residues. V dropped 8 bases and J dropped 10 bases, with 18 bases sitting between them. Germline CDR1 SNHLY, CDR2 FYNNEI. The CDR3 loop is CASLDSEGFPQHF. CDR3 in DNA: TGTGCCAGCCTAGACAGTGAAGGGTTCCCCCAGCATTTT.

The CDR3 coding sequence is TGCGCCAGCAGCCCCGACAGTTTCTACGAGCAGTACTTC. As protein: CASSPDSFYEQYF. This chain connects TRBV5-1 to TRBJ2-7, with TRBD1 as a possible D gene (5 bases). With 4 bases removed from V and 3 bases from J, the gap between germline ends came to 11 bases. CDR3 size: 13 residues. Germline V gene data show CDR1 as SGHRS and CDR2 as YFSETQ.

The chain couples TRBV18 to TRBJ1-4; D is unclear. The CDR3 runs to 15 residues. V gave up 2 bases and J gave up 5 bases, with 12 bases separating them. The V gene's germline CDR1 is KGHSH and CDR2 LQKENI. The CDR3 sequence: CASSPGYGGNEKLFF. CDR3 coding DNA: TGTGCCAGCTCACCAGGCTACGGAGGAAATGAAAAACTGTTTTTT.

The rearrangement joins TRBV28 to TRBJ2-5, with 7 bases fitting TRBD2. CDR1 MDHEN and CDR2 SYDVKM come from the germline V gene. The V gene end was trimmed by 5 bases and the J gene end by 2 bases; junction bases not matched to a gene: 5. CDR3 length: 14 residues. The CDR3 nucleotides read TGTGCCAGCAGTCCCCAGCGGGGTCAAGAGACCCAGTACTTC. Protein sequence: CASSPQRGQETQYF. Supplemented by reference TRBV28 and TRBJ2-5, the full variable domain reads DVKVTQSSRYLVKRTGEKVFLECVQDMDHENMFWYRQDPGLGLRLIYFSYDVKMKEKGDIPEGYSVSREKKERFSLILESASTNQTSMYLCASSPQRGQETQYFGPGTRLLVL.

The chain joins TRBV7-2 to TRBJ2-6, with no clear D. In germline, CDR1 is SGHTA, CDR2 FQGNSA. The length of the CDR3 is 14 residues. The V end was cut by 5 bases, the J end by 4 bases, with 9 bases between. CDR3 DNA sequence: TGTGCCAGCAGCAAACAGCTGGGGGCCAACGTCCTGACTTTC. Protein: CASSKQLGANVLTF.

This chain links TRBV6-1 with TRBJ2-3, with D perhaps TRBD1 or TRBD2 (5 bases each). With 10 bases removed from V and 0 bases from J, the gap between germline ends came to 11 bases. CDR3 length equals 13 residues. Germline V CDR1 and CDR2: MNHNS, SASEGT. As DNA, the CDR3 is TGTGCCACCAACGGGGCTAGCACAGATACGCAGTATTTT. As protein: CATNGASTDTQYF.